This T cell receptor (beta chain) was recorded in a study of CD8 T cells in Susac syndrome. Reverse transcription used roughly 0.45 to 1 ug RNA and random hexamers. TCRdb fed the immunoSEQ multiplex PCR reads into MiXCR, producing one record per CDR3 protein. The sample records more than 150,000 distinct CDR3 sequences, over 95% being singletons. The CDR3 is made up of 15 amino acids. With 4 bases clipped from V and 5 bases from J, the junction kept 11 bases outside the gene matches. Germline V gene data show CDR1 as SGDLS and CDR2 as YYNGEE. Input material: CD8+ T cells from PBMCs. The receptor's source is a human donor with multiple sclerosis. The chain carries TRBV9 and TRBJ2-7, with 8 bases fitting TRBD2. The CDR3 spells CASSRRTGTSNEQYF. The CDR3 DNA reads TGTGCCAGCAGCCGGAGGACCGGGACTAGTAACGAGCAGTACTTC. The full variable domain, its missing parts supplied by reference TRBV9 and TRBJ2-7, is DSGVTQTPKHLITATGQRVTLRCSPRSGDLSVYWYQQSLDQGLQFLIQYYNGEERAKGNILERFSAQQFPDLHSELNLSSLELGDSALYFCASSRRTGTSNEQYFGPGTRLTVT.